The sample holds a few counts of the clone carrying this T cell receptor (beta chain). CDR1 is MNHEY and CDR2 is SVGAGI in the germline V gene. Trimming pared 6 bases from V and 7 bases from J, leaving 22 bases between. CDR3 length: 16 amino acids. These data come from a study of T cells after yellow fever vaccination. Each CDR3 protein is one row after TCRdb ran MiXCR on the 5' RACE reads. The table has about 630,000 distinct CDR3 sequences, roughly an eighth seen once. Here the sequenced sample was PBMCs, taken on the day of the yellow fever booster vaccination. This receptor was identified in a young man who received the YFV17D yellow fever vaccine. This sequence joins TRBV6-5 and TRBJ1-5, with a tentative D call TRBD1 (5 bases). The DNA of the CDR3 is TGTGCCAGCAGATTAAATGGGGCGATATCTGGGCAGCCCCAGCATTTT. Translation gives CASRLNGAISGQPQHF.